The clone carrying this TCR beta chain was seen repeatedly, ten times or more. The sample originates from a study of blood T cells in healthy people across ages. Sample-barcoded 5' priming and a J-beta primer mix drove a second PCR of roughly 7 to 11 cycles. Each CDR3 protein is one row after TCRdb ran MiXCR on the 5' RACE reads. The sample lists 1.5 million to 2 million distinct CDR3 sequences, approximately 30% occurring once. Per germline, CDR1 MGHRA and CDR2 YSYEKL. V lost 0 bases, J lost 1 base, and 6 bases lay in between. This CDR3 region has 14 residues. Sequencing was performed on blood. V gene TRBV4-1 combines with J gene TRBJ2-5; D is undetermined. This receptor was obtained from a woman aged 25 to 39 in good health. Here the CDR3 DNA reads TGCGCCAGCAGCCAAGAGTCGGCCCAAGAGACCCAGTACTTC. Residues: CASSQESAQETQYF.